This T cell receptor beta chain was identified during a study of shared clonotypes between healthy human individuals. This CDR3 comprises 15 residues. Germline CDR1 MDHEN, CDR2 SYDVKM. V dropped 4 bases and J dropped 5; count of bases not matched to a gene: 8. Sequencing used immunoSEQ multiplex PCR; TCRdb keeps in-frame clones, though not all of them. The sample lists roughly 1,600,000 clones; approximately 98.5% were seen once. The receptor was isolated from a man in his thirties or forties in good health. The chain employs TRBV28 and TRBJ2-3; 8 bases fit TRBD2. What was sequenced was naive CD4+ T cells sorted from blood. Subset noted: CD45RA+ positively selected. The CDR3 DNA sequence: TGTGCCAGCAGTTCGCAAGCGGGAGATAAAGATACGCAGTATTTT. It is translated as CASSSQAGDKDTQYF. The full variable domain, with the rest looked up from reference TRBV28 and TRBJ2-3, is DVKVTQSSRYLVKRTGEKVFLECVQDMDHENMFWYRQDPGLGLRLIYFSYDVKMKEKGDIPEGYSVSREKKERFSLILESASTNQTSMYLCASSSQAGDKDTQYFGPGTRLTVL.